Sequencing of this T cell receptor (beta chain) was carried out in a study of shared clonotypes between healthy human individuals. Germline CDR1 MRHNA, CDR2 SNTAGT. The CDR3 is 15 amino acids. V lost 6 bases to trimming and J lost 0 bases, with 13 bases between them. A deep-level run was used for the assay. DNA input for the unsorted PBMC replicate PCRs was about 0.3 ug, 25,000 to 35,000 T cell genomes. Authors' data handling: Filtering of immunoSEQ junctional sequences could not match full-length read filtering. Assay: immunoSEQ multiplex PCR; the TCRdb copy retains only in-frame clones and omits some. The V and J calls and clone size are taken from that table; D and trimming were inferred from the DNA. The sample shows roughly 450,000 clones, 60% to 85% of them seen only once.

The chain uses TRBV6-4 and TRBJ2-3; no clear D. The sequencing sample was made of PBMCs. The receptor's source is a woman aged 40 to 49 in good health. Some clones in this sample may be carry-over from other donors' samples. In DNA form, the CDR3 reads TGTGCCAGCAGGCTCGACACCGTTAGCACAGATACGCAGTATTTT. This codes for CASRLDTVSTDTQYF.